Described below is a single T cell receptor (beta chain) sequence and its context. The data were obtained in a study of blood T cell repertoires in COVID-19. Germline CDR1 is SGHRS and CDR2 is YFSETQ. V dropped 3 bases and J dropped 0 bases, with 10 bases sitting between them. The CDR3 has 16 residues. The repertoire was sequenced with immunoSEQ multiplex PCR; TCRdb's copy has only in-frame clones and lacks some. The data contain around 400,000 clones, roughly nine tenths of them singletons. The source is a woman aged 40 to 50 who had been exposed to COVID-19. The sample taken for sequencing was PBMCs or T cells enriched from blood (not recorded which). The genes are TRBV5-1 and TRBJ2-6; D not resolved. CDR3 in DNA: TGCGCCAGCAGCTCGTCCTCGGGCTCTGGGGCCAACGTCCTGACTTTC. Amino acid sequence: CASSSSSGSGANVLTF.